This T cell receptor (beta chain) is drawn from a study of control samples from healthy donors and cancer patients. Measured with immunoSEQ multiplex PCR; TCRdb has only the in-frame clones, and not every one. This table has approximately 170,000 clones, 91% appearing once. Per the germline V gene, CDR1 is SGHRS and CDR2 is YFSETQ. This CDR3 spans 15 amino acids. V lost 0 bases and J lost 4; bases outside the gene matches: 5. The chain is built from TRBV5-1 and TRBJ2-5; TRBD1 agrees at 8 bases. This sequence originates from a woman aged 25 to 39 in good health. The sequenced sample consisted of blood. CDR3 region: CASSLVSDRGETQYF. The CDR3, as DNA: TGCGCCAGCAGCTTGGTCTCCGACAGGGGAGAGACCCAGTACTTC.